These 26 T cell receptor beta chains originate from one sample sequenced in a study of blood T cell repertoires in COVID-19. Generated by immunoSEQ multiplex PCR, the TCRdb table keeps only in-frame clones and is missing some. The sample holds about 250,000 clones, 80% to 90% seen once. Sequencing was performed on peripheral blood. The origin of the receptors is a man older than 75 with acute or convalescent COVID-19.

The CDR3 DNA is TGTGCCAGCAGCCAAAGCGCTAGCGGGAGACGCGAGCAGTACTTC. It yields the protein CASSQSASGRREQYF. The chain employs TRBV3-1 (or the pseudogene TRBV3-2) and TRBJ2-7; 10 nucleotides align to TRBD2. The CDR3 extends over 15 amino acids. Germline values: CDR1 LGHDT, CDR2 YNNKEL (reference sequence). The trim removed 2 bases at V and 6 bases at J, leaving 7 bases unmatched.

This clone was picked up one time. V gene TRBV3-1 (or the pseudogene TRBV3-2) combines with J gene TRBJ1-1; D is possibly TRBD1 (5 bases). In germline, CDR1 is LGHDT, CDR2 YNNKEL (reference sequence). The CDR3 contains 14 residues. V lost 4 bases and J 1 base, leaving 10 bases between the germline ends. CDR3 nucleotide sequence: TGTGCCAGCAGCCCGCGGGGGGGGAACACTGAAGCTTTCTTT. Protein sequence: CASSPRGGNTEAFF.

V usage is TRBV19 and J usage is TRBJ1-4; TRBD1 matches 9 bases. From germline, CDR1 is LNHDA and CDR2 SQIVND (reference sequence). The CDR3 length is 15 residues. J was trimmed by 6 bases and V by 5 bases; bases with no gene match: 7. The DNA of the CDR3 is TGTGCCAGTAGTCCCTCGGGACAGGGCCATGAAAAACTGTTTTTT. This sequence encodes CASSPSGQGHEKLFF.

This chain links TRBV7-3 with TRBJ2-1; 7 bases are a match to TRBD1. The germline CDR1 and CDR2 sequences are SGHTA and FQGTGA. CDR3 size: 15 residues. The trim removed 5 bases at V and 4 bases at J, leaving 8 bases unmatched. CDR3 coding DNA: TGTGCCAGCAGCGCCCGGGACAGACAATACAATGAGCAGTTCTTC. The encoded protein is CASSARDRQYNEQFF.

The chain carries TRBV7-2 and TRBJ2-3, with D tentatively TRBD2 (6 bases). Germline-derived CDR1 and CDR2 are SGHTA and FQGNSA. This CDR3 has 17 amino acids. V lost 5 bases to trimming and J lost 0 bases, with 18 bases between them. The CDR3: CASSPRRAGLSTDTQYF. CDR3 bases: TGTGCCAGCAGCCCCCGGAGGGCAGGGCTGAGCACAGATACGCAGTATTTT.

This chain uses TRBV7-3 with TRBJ2-5, with 7 bases that match TRBD1. V lost 5 bases to trimming and J lost 7 bases; unmatched junction nucleotides: 13. CDR1 and CDR2 (germline): SGHTA, FQGTGA. This CDR3 comprises 15 residues. The CDR3 is CASSATGDASRTQYF. The CDR3 nucleotides are TGTGCCAGCAGCGCAACAGGGGACGCTTCACGGACCCAGTACTTC.

The chain is built from TRBV6-4 and TRBJ2-2; 13 nucleotides agree with TRBD2. Germline loops: CDR1 MRHNA, CDR2 SNTAGT. The CDR3 is made up of 14 amino acids. The V segment lost 8 bases and the J segment 4 bases; nucleotides outside the gene matches: 1. The CDR3 loop is CASRTSGGTGELFF. The CDR3 DNA reads as TGTGCCAGCCGGACTAGCGGGGGCACCGGGGAGCTGTTTTTT.

The rearrangement links TRBV14 to TRBJ2-5; 12 nucleotides match TRBD2. Germline V lookup: CDR1 SGHDN, CDR2 FVKESK. The V gene end was trimmed by 0 bases and the J gene end by 5 bases; junction bases not matched to a gene: 13. The CDR3 totals 19 residues. In DNA, the CDR3 is TGTGCCAGCAGCCAAGATTGGTATCTAGCGGGGGGGCCTCGTGAGACCCAGTACTTC. As protein: CASSQDWYLAGGPRETQYF.

The chain couples TRBV2 to TRBJ2-1, with D possibly TRBD2 on 5 matching bases. Germline assignment: CDR1 SNHLY and CDR2 FYNNEI. The CDR3 extends over 14 amino acids. Trimming cost V 7 bases and J 0 bases, with 10 bases left between them. The CDR3 loop is CASKRESSYNEQFF. Written as DNA, the CDR3 is TGTGCCAGCAAAAGGGAGTCCTCCTACAATGAGCAGTTCTTC.

The V and J genes are TRBV4-3 and TRBJ1-2; TRBD1 might be the D (5 bases). This CDR3 region has 16 residues. The V gene's germline CDR1 is LGHNA and CDR2 YSLEER. Trimming took 0 bases from V and 5 from J, leaving 16 bases between them. CDR3 residues: CASSQERDSEVYGYTF. DNA for the CDR3: TGCGCCAGCAGCCAAGAAAGGGACTCGGAGGTGTATGGCTACACCTTC.

This chain uses TRBV18 with TRBJ1-1; unclear D gene. Trimming pared 2 bases from V and 2 bases from J, leaving 9 bases between. Germline loops: CDR1 KGHSH, CDR2 LQKENI. CDR3 length: 14 residues. DNA for the CDR3: TGTGCCAGCTCACCAATGGCGGGTAACACTGAAGCTTTCTTT. Encoded protein: CASSPMAGNTEAFF.

This chain connects TRBV19 to TRBJ1-3, with 8 nucleotides matching TRBD1. In germline, CDR1 is LNHDA, CDR2 SQIVND (reference sequence). V shed 4 bases and J 2 bases; nucleotides not matched to a gene: 7. The CDR3 spans 16 residues. The CDR3 is CASSTRQGSTGNTIYF. The CDR3 nucleotides are TGTGCCAGTAGTACACGACAGGGGTCCACTGGAAACACCATATATTTT. The variable domain in full, completed from reference TRBV19 and TRBJ1-3, reads DGGITQSPKYLFRKEGQNVTLSCEQNLNHDAMYWYRQDPGQGLRLIYYSQIVNDFQKGDIAEGYSVSREKKESFPLTVTSAQKNPTAFYLCASSTRQGSTGNTIYFGEGSWLTVV.

This clone was counted a single time. The genes are TRBV18 and TRBJ2-2, with D unclear. The V gene lost 2 bases and the J gene lost 7 bases, with 17 bases spanning the gap. The CDR3 contains 16 residues. CDR1 is KGHSH, CDR2 LQKENI, per germline. The CDR3 region has the DNA TGTGCCAGCTCACCAGTAGCCACCAAGAGTAGCGGGGAGCTGTTTTTT. Encoded protein: CASSPVATKSSGELFF.

The sample holds one count of this clone. One end of the junction varies from germline; a read error may be responsible. This chain links TRBV5-1 with TRBJ2-6; D may be TRBD1 (5 bases). The CDR3 contains 15 residues. Germline CDR1 and CDR2: SGHRS and YFSETQ. This CDR3 is CASRTDSPGANVLTF. CDR3 coding DNA: TGCGCCAGCAGGACAGATTCCCCTGGCGCCAACGTCCTGACTTTC.

The chain joins TRBV6-5 to TRBJ2-4, with D possibly being TRBD1 (5 bases). The CDR3 consists of 14 residues. Between the trimmed V and J ends, which lost 5 bases and 0 bases, there was a span of 8 bases. Germline assignment: CDR1 MNHEY and CDR2 SVGAGI. Here the CDR3 reads CASSPGIAKNIQYF. The CDR3 bases are TGTGCCAGCAGTCCAGGGATAGCCAAAAACATTCAGTACTTC.

Notes on this clone: Other DNA sequences of this sample code for an identical CDR3. The gene calls are TRBV5-1 and TRBJ2-2; 7 bases align to TRBD1. Germline trimming cut 4 bases from V and 4 bases from J; bases unmatched to any gene: 4. The CDR3 extends over 14 amino acids. Germline V gene sequence: CDR1 SGHRS, CDR2 YFSETQ. As DNA, the CDR3 is TGCGCCAGCAGCCCCCGACAGGGCACCGGGGAGCTGTTTTTT. Translating it yields CASSPRQGTGELFF.

The V and J genes are TRBV3-1 (or the pseudogene TRBV3-2) and TRBJ1-5, with no clear D. CDR3 size: 12 residues. Germline V gene data show CDR1 as LGHDT and CDR2 as YNNKEL (reference sequence). The V end was cut by 0 bases, the J end by 7 bases, with 4 bases between. The chain's CDR3 is CASSQDKQPQHF. DNA of the CDR3: TGTGCCAGCAGCCAAGATAAACAGCCCCAGCATTTT.

This chain uses TRBV5-4 with TRBJ1-2, with TRBD1 identical over 9 bases. Trimming at V came to 3 bases and at J to 5 bases, leaving 5 bases not matched to a gene. CDR1 is SGHNT, CDR2 YYREEE, per germline (reference sequence). This CDR3 comprises 14 residues. The CDR3 nucleotides read TGTGCCAGCAGCTCCGGGGGGACAGGGTATGGCTACACCTTC. The encoded protein is CASSSGGTGYGYTF.

This chain uses TRBV6-6 with TRBJ2-3, with 9 bases fitting TRBD1. This CDR3 is 15 amino acids long. CDR1 is MNHNY, CDR2 SVGAGI, per germline (reference sequence). J gave up 1 base and V 8 bases, and 7 bases lay outside the gene matches. The CDR3 DNA reads as TGTGCCAGCGTAGACAGGGGGATAGGCACAGATACGCAGTATTTT. It yields the protein CASVDRGIGTDTQYF.

This chain connects TRBV19 to TRBJ2-5; no reliable D call. V lost 3 bases and J lost 5, with 7 bases in between. Germline V lookup: CDR1 LNHDA, CDR2 SQIVND (reference sequence). The CDR3 loop spans 12 amino acids. The CDR3 DNA is TGTGCCAGTAGTATGAGGCGGGAGACCCAGTACTTC. This sequence encodes CASSMRRETQYF.

The V and J genes are TRBV19 and TRBJ1-6; 11 bases are shared with TRBD1. Germline CDR1 is LNHDA and CDR2 is SQIVND (reference sequence). The CDR3 has 15 amino acids. The J segment lost 10 bases and the V segment lost 4 bases, leaving 6 bases of the junction unmatched. This chain's CDR3 is CASSTGTGGRSPLHF. CDR3 DNA: TGTGCCAGTAGTACCGGGACAGGGGGGAGGTCACCCCTCCACTTT.

This sequence joins TRBV7-3 and TRBJ2-7, with unresolved D. CDR3 length: 13 amino acids. Per the germline V gene, CDR1 is SGHTA and CDR2 is FQGTGA. The V end was cut by 2 bases, the J end by 1 base, with 6 bases between. As DNA, the CDR3 is TGTGCCAGCAGCTTAGCGGATTCCTACGAGCAGTACTTC. Its translation: CASSLADSYEQYF.

This clone was seen a few times. DNA for the CDR3: TGTGCCAGCAGCGTCGCTAAGAACACTGAAGCTTTCTTT. This sequence encodes CASSVAKNTEAFF. The chain recombines TRBV9 with TRBJ1-1; the D is unclear. V lost 2 bases and J 1 base, leaving 6 bases between the germline ends. This CDR3 region has 13 residues. Per the germline V gene, CDR1 is SGDLS and CDR2 is YYNGEE.

CDR3 protein: CASSQKAGGNEKLFF. The DNA for the CDR3 is TGTGCCAGCAGCCAGAAGGCCGGGGGGAATGAAAAACTGTTTTTT. V and J are TRBV4-2 and TRBJ1-4, with D possibly TRBD1 on 5 matching bases. This CDR3 is built from 15 residues. V lost 3 bases, J lost 5 bases, and 13 bases lay in between. Germline V lookup: CDR1 LGHNA, CDR2 YNFKEQ.

This clone was seen only once. The J gene is TRBJ2-3, the V gene TRBV19; unclear D gene. Trimming pared 8 bases from V and 4 bases from J, leaving 7 bases between. This CDR3 comprises 11 residues. CDR1 LNHDA and CDR2 SQIVND come from the germline V gene (reference sequence). CDR3 bases: TGTGCCAGTCTCCAGGCAGATACGCAGTATTTT. Encoded protein: CASLQADTQYF.

This clone was seen a handful of times. The chain carries TRBV9 and TRBJ1-1; TRBD1 might be the D (6 bases). The CDR3 contains 14 residues. V lost 0 bases to trimming and J lost 2 bases, with 8 bases between them. The germline V gene has CDR1 SGDLS and CDR2 YYNGEE. CDR3 residues: CASSVEQGNTEAFF. For the CDR3, the DNA is TGTGCCAGCAGCGTAGAACAGGGAAACACTGAAGCTTTCTTT.